This T cell receptor (beta chain) was sequenced for a study of shared clonotypes between healthy human individuals (dated by TCRdb to about 2020). About the study as a whole: A few men and two women, aged 18 to 49 years, made up the cohort. Leukapheresis yielded between about 0.94 and 8.9 billion PBMCs per donor. To increase sequencing depth and limit assay-specific biases, different laboratories used diverse techniques to prepare libraries and sequence TCR repertoires. To estimate repertoire size and how much clonotypes are shared between individuals, the study performed deep sequencing of blood TCR repertoires from five healthy adults. Per donor, three plates each were used for CD4 naive and CD4 memory, two for CD8 naive, and one for CD8 memory.

For this clone: Its cognate antigen has yet to be identified. The input lacks base qualities; no much larger clone sits a single base away.

Using the deep immunoSEQ assay, multiplex PCR amplified TCR CDR3 regions from genomic DNA. Extracted genomic DNA from each cell subset was spread evenly across all wells of several immunoSEQ 96-well plates, with each plate serving as a replicate. Each replicate PCR for sorted subsets received about 180 ng genomic DNA, equal to some 32,000 T cell genomes. Purified libraries were measured with a Qubit 3.0 fluorometer, size-checked on a Bioanalyzer 2100, and measured again with the KAPA Library Quantification kit. Each immunoSEQ 96-well plate was sequenced on its own single-read 150-cycle Illumina NextSeq 550 flow cell. Per the original workflow: Because only junctional sequences without quality scores were contained in the immunoSEQ output, filtering matching that applied to full-length reads could not be performed. To assign V/J genes and CDR3, sequences were annotated using PyIR, a Python wrapper for IgBLAST v1.9, with IMGT germline references. Reads were removed for weak V/J assignments (E-value above 1e-6), missing CDR3, stop codons, out-of-frame junctions, or ambiguous translated residues. V3J clonotypes were defined by identical inferred V gene, J gene, and CDR3 amino acid sequence. To compute the percentage overlap between repertoires, the number of shared unique clonotypes was divided by the size of the smaller repertoire. Three approaches were used to assess repertoire richness: RTK rarefaction, the Chao1 estimator, and Recon v2.1 estimates of unobserved clonotypes. Generation probabilities for all TCRbeta clonotypes obtained by the gDNA method from a handful of donors were computed using OLGA. This is the immuneACCESS table as TCRdb keeps it, with only in-frame sequences that have V and J called. A part of the clones is gone; compared with another copy, unresolved V genes explain less than half, and the rest is unexplained. V, J and clone size reflect that table, while D and trimming were determined from the DNA. The table for this sample lists around 2.5 million clones; 80% to 95% of them were counted only once. The top ten clonotypes cover approximately 0.37% of the sample.

Points the paper makes about the study in general: About 5% of naive CD4, 3.5% of naive CD8, roughly 2.4% of memory CD4, and 0.4% of memory CD8 clonotypes were shared across a few donors. Rarefaction of sorted-subset datasets indicated incomplete sequencing despite the large sequencing depth. Sampling was restricted to blood, and TCR repertoires in tissues likely differ from the TCR repertoires found in blood. Based on pairwise subsampling, the degree of clonotype sharing among donors was expected to be affected by sequencing depth. Estimated clonotype richness was generally larger for naive than for memory subsets. Compared with non-shared clonotypes, clonotypes shared by all four sorted-subset donors had higher generation probabilities. The genetic and exposure-history diversity represented was limited by the small number of donors.

Healthy HIV-negative adults with no recently reported acute infections or vaccinations were included as donors. Every donor was a Caucasian adult living in Nashville, Tennessee, USA. CD4+ T cells were enriched by magnetic negative selection; naive cells were then positively selected on CD45RA, and the negative fraction formed the memory subset. After blood collection by leukapheresis, PBMCs were isolated using Ficoll-Histopaque density gradient centrifugation and then cryopreserved in the vapor phase of liquid nitrogen. Analytical flow cytometry was used to check the purity and quantity of each magnetically sorted T cell population. From each sorted fraction, genomic DNA was isolated and quantified by UV absorbance on a Nanodrop 2000c. This receptor was taken from a man aged 18 to 29 in good health. Some clones in this sample may be carry-over from other donors' samples. The sample consisted of naive CD4+ T cells from PBMCs. This specimen's cell subset or site label, interpreted: CD45RA+ positively selected.

CDR3 region: CASSQDGAKNIQYF. The nucleotide sequence is TGTGCCAGCAGCCAAGATGGGGCCAAAAACATTCAGTACTTC. Recombination connected TRBV4-2 to TRBJ2-4, with the D gene not clear enough to name. V is pared back by 0 bases and J by 1 base, with 4 bases lying between the germline termini. For CDR1 and CDR2, the germline V gene lists LGHNA and YNFKEQ. Reading from cysteine to phenylalanine, the CDR3 counts 14 amino acids. The DNA shown is the 42-base CDR3, in frame from base 1.